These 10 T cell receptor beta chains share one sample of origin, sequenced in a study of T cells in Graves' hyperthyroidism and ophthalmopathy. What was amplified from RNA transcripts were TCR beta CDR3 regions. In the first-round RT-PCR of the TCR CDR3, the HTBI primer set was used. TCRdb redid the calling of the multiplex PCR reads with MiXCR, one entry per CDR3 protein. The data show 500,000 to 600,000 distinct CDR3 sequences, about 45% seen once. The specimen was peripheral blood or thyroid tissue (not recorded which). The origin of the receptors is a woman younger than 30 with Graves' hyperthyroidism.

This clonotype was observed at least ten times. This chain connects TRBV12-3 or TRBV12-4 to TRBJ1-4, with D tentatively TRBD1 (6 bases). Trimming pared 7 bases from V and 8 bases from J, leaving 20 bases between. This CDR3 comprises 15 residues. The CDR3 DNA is TGTGCCAGCACTCATGGAACAGGGTTAGGAGAAAAACTGTTTTTT. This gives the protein CASTHGTGLGEKLFF.

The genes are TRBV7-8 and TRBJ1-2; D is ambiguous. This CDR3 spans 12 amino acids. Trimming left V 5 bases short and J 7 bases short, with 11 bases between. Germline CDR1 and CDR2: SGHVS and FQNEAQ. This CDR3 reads CASSPRKSGYTF. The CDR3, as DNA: TGTGCCAGCAGCCCCCGGAAAAGTGGCTACACCTTC.

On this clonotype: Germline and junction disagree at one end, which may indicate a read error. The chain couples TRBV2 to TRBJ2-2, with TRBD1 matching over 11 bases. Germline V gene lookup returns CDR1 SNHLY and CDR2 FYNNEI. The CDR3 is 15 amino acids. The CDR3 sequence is CASSGRTGGTEELFF. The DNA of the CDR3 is TGTGCCAGCAGTGGGCGGACAGGGGGCACCGAGGAGCTGTTTTTT.

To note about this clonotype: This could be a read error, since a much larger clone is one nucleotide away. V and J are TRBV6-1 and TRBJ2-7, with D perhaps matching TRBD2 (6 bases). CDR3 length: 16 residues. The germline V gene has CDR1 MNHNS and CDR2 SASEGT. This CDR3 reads CAGRSTSGGPIYEQYF. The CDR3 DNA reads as TGTGCCGGCAGATCGACTAGTGGGGGACCGATCTACGAGCAGTACTTC.

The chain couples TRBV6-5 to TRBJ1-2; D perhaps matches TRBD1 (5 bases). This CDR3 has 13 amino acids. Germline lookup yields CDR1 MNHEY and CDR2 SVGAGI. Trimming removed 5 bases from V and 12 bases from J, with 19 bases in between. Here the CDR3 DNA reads TGTGCCAGCAGTCACGGCAGGGCAGGTGGAAACACCTTC. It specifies CASSHGRAGGNTF.

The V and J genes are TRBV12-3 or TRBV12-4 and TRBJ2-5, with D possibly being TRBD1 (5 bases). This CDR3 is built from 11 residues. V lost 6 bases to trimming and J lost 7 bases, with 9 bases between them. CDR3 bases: TGTGCCAGCAGCCTGCAGGGGACCCAGTACTTC. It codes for CASSLQGTQYF.

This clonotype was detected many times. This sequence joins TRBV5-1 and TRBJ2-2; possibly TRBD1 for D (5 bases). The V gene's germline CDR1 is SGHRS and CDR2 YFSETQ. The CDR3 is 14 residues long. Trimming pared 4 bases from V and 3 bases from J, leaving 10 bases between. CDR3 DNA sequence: TGCGCCAGCAGCGGCGACAGTTACACCGGGGAGCTGTTTTTT. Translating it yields CASSGDSYTGELFF.

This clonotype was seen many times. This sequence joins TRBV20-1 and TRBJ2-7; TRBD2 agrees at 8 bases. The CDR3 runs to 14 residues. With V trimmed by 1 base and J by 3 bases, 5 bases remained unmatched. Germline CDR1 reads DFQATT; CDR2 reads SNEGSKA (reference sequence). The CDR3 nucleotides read TGCAGTGCTAGAGGGGAGCGGGAGAGCTACGAGCAGTACTTC. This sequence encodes CSARGERESYEQYF.

The CDR3 loop reads CAREGRRLSYEQYF. The CDR3 DNA is TGTGCTAGAGAAGGCAGACGGTTGAGCTACGAGCAGTACTTC. The genes are TRBV2 and TRBJ2-7, with D hard to call. Germline CDR1 is SNHLY and CDR2 is FYNNEI. CDR3 length: 14 residues.

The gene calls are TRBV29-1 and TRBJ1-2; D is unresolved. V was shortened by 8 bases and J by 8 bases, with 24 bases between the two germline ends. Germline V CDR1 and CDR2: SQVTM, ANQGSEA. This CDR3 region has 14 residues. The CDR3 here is CSSLSSNGAEGYTF. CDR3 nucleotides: TGCAGCTCACTTTCCTCGAATGGTGCGGAAGGCTACACCTTC.